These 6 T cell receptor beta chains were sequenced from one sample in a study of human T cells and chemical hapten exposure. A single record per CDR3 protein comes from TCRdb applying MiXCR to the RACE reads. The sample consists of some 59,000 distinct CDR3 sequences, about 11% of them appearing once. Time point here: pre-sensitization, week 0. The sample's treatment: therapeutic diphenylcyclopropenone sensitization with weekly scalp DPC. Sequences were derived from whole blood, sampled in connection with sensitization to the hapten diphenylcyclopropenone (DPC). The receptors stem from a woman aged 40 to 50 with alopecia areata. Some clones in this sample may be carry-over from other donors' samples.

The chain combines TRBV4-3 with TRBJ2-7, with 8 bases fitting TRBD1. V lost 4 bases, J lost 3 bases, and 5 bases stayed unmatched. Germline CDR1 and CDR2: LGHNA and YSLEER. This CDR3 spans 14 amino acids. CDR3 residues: CASSPSTGGYEQYF. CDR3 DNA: TGCGCCAGCAGCCCCTCCACAGGGGGCTACGAGCAGTACTTC.

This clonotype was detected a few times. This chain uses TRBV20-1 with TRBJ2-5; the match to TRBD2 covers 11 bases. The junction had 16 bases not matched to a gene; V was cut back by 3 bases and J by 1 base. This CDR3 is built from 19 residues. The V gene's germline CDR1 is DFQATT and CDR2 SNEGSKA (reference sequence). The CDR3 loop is CSARLAGGRLEGSQETQYF. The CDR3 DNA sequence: TGCAGTGCTAGGCTAGCGGGGGGCCGCCTGGAGGGGAGCCAAGAGACCCAGTACTTC.

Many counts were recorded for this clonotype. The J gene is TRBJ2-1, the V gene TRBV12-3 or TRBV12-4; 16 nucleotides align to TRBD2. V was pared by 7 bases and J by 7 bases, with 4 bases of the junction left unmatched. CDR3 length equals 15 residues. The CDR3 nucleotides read TGTGCCAGCACCCCGGGACTAGCGGGAGGGAATGAGCAGTTCTTC. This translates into CASTPGLAGGNEQFF.

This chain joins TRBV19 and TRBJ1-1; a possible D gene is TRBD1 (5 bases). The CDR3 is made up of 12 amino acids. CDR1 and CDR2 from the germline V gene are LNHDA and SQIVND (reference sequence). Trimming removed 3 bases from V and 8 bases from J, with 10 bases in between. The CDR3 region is CASSIGTREAFF. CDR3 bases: TGTGCCAGTAGTATCGGGACCCGAGAAGCTTTCTTT.

CDR3 nucleotides: TGTGCCAGCAGCCAAGATGCTGACGGGTCCGGGGAGCTGTTTTTT. Translating gives CASSQDADGSGELFF. The chain recombines TRBV4-2 with TRBJ2-2; D is unclear. V was trimmed by 0 bases and J by 6 bases, leaving 11 bases between them. Germline CDR1 and CDR2: LGHNA and YNFKEQ. There are 15 residues in the CDR3.

This CDR3 is CASSLNRASYNEQFF. Here the CDR3 DNA reads TGTGCCAGCAGCTTAAACCGAGCATCCTACAATGAGCAGTTCTTC. The rearrangement joins TRBV7-9 to TRBJ2-1, with D hard to call. The CDR3 has 15 amino acids. Germline CDR1 and CDR2: SEHNR and FQNEAQ (reference sequence). The germline V and J ends were trimmed by 2 bases and 1 base, with 9 bases remaining between them.